The subject of this entry is one T cell receptor beta chain. This receptor's antigen is unknown. Base qualities are not at hand, and no much larger clone is one base apart. The immunoSEQ Assay, a bias-controlled multiplex PCR, was used to amplify TCRbeta CDR3 regions from genomic DNA. Turning to the authors' computational methods: The number of nucleated cells in each sample was estimated by amplification of reference gene primers within the assay. Sequence reads were collapsed and filtered to measure the absolute abundance of every unique TCRbeta CDR3 rearrangement. For each sample, productive Simpson clonality was calculated by taking the square root of Simpson's diversity index across productive rearrangements. TCRdb stores this immuneACCESS table with in-frame sequences only. Part of the clones is absent; in the studies checked, under half of the shortfall reflects unresolved V genes, and no reason is known for the rest. V and J calls and clone size are as listed in that table; D and trimming were resolved from the DNA. The sample includes 53,000 or so clones, with 86% observed a single time. The ten largest clones represent 2.5% to 3% of the sample.

V is pared back by 4 bases and J by 2 bases, with 18 bases lying between the germline termini. CDR1 is given as SGHNT and CDR2 as YYREEE, both from the germline V gene (reference sequence). The CDR3 goes from the cysteine to the phenylalanine over 17 residues. Just CDR3 DNA is preserved here, 51 bases in frame from base 1. The data stem from a study of blood T cell repertoires in COVID-19 (dated by TCRdb to 2020 to 2021). In terms of the full investigation: Samples from collaborators originated in the United States, Italy and Spain and spanned both the acute and convalescent phases of COVID-19. The sample metadata nearly always contained a de-identified subject ID, COVID-19 status, age in years and sex. Where HLA class I and class II types were available, the types were taken from metadata supplied by the sample provider, not from assay-based typing. The material from the prospective study consisted of cDNA or gDNA derived from T cells, B-cell-depleted T cells, or PBMCs. A freely available public database, intended as a resource for researchers studying the immune response to SARS-CoV-2, is where the repertoires were released. The samples were drawn from the first 160 participants of the ongoing ImmuneRACE study and from over a thousand subjects provided by 6 global collaborators. Subjects who had been exposed to COVID-19, were actively infected with it, or had recovered from it provided the deeply sampled blood TCRbeta repertoires that made up the dataset.

Each collaborating institution followed its own protocols to collect whole blood in K2EDTA tubes. For TCRbeta analysis, collaborators shipped samples as frozen whole blood, isolated PBMCs, or DNA extracted from either of those sample types. Summary of the overall study and its limitations: The amount of clinical and demographic metadata varied by source and participant and was provided uncurated.

The chain couples TRBV5-4 to TRBJ2-2; the D segment could be TRBD1, given 5 matching bases. Sequenced material: peripheral blood. The clonotype was recovered from a man of 80 years or more with acute or convalescent COVID-19. The CDR3 here reads CASSLPRRQSNTGELFF. DNA sequence: TGTGCCAGCAGCCTACCGAGGCGACAGTCTAACACCGGGGAGCTGTTTTTT. Reference TRBV5-4 and TRBJ2-2 genes cover what lies past the CDR3, so the full variable domain is ETGVTQSPTHLIKTRGQQVTLRCSSQSGHNTVSWYQQALGQGPQFIFQYYREEENGRGNFPPRFSGLQFPNYSSELNVNALELDDSALYLCASSLPRRQSNTGELFFGEGSRLTVL.